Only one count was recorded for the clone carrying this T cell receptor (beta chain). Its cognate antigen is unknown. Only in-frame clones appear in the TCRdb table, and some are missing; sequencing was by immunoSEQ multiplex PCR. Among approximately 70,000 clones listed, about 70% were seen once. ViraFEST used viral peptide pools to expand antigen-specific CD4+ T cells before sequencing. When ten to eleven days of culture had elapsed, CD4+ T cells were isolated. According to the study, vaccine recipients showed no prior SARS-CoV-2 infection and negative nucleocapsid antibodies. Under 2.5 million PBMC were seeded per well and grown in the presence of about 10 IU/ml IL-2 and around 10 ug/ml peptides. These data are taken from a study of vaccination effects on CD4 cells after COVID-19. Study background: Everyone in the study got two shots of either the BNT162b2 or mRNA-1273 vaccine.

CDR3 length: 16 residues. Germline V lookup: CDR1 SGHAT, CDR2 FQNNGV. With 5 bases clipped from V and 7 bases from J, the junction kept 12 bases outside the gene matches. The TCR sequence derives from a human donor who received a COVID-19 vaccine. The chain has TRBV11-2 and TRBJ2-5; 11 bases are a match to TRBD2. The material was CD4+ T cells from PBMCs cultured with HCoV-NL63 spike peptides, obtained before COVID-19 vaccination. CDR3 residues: CASSQLAGGGYGTQYF. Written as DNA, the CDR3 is TGTGCCAGCAGCCAATTAGCGGGGGGGGGATACGGGACCCAGTACTTC. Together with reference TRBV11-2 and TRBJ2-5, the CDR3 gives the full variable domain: EAGVAQSPRYKIIEKRQSVAFWCNPISGHATLYWYQQILGQGPKLLIQFQNNGVVDDSQLPKDRFSAERLKGVDSTLKIQPAKLEDSAVYLCASSQLAGGGYGTQYFGPGTRLLVL.